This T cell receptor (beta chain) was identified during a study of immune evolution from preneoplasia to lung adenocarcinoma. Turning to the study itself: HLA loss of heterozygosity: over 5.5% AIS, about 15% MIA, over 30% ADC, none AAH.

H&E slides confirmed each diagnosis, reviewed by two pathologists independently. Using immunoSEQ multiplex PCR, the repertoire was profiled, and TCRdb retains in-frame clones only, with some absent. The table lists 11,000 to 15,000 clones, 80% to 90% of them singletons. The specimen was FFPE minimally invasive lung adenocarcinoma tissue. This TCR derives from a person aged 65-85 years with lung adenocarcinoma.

Here the CDR3 reads CASSLVASGRNEQYF. The CDR3 region has the DNA TGTGCCAGCAGCTTGGTGGCTAGCGGGAGGAATGAGCAGTACTTC. The chain is built from TRBV5-6 and TRBJ2-7; 11 bases are a match to TRBD2. CDR3 length equals 15 residues. Germline CDR1 SGHDT, CDR2 YYEEEE. The V and J ends lost 0 bases and 7 bases, in that order; junction bases with no gene match: 6.